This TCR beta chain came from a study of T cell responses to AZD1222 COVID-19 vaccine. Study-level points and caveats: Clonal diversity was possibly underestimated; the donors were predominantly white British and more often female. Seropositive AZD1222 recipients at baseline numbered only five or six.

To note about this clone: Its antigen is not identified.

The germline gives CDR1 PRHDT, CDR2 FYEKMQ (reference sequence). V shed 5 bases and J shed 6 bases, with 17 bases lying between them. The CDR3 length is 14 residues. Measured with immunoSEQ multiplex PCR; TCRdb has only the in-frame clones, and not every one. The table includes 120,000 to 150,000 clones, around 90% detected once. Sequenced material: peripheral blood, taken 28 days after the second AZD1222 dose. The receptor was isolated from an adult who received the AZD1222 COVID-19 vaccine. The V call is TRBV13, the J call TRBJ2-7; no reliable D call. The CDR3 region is CASSLRDRTPEQYF. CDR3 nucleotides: TGTGCCAGCAGCCTAAGGGATCGGACCCCCGAGCAGTACTTC.